This entry describes one T cell receptor (beta chain). This clonotype came up many times. Its antigen specificity is not known. Nothing much larger sits one base from this clone, and base qualities are not available. These data belong to a study of blood T cells in healthy people across ages (dated by TCRdb to the mid-2010s). With regard to the full study: In model experiments, roughly one uniquely barcoded TCR beta cDNA molecule per two T cells was captured by template switching. The study analyzed two additional independent replicas of 1 million unique cDNA reads from the same blood draw for two donors, one aged 18 to 30 and one aged 80 or older. Four age groups were formed from the donors: young (average about 17 years), middle-aged (approximately 42), aged (about 62) and long-lived (82). Using deep sequencing normalized with unique cDNA molecular identifiers, the study measured how TCR beta repertoire diversity changes with age. To avoid experimental bias, donors of different ages were distributed randomly across sequencing lanes. Study-wide findings and limitations: The long-lived group showed more naive CD4+ T cells, fewer expanded clones and increased TCR diversity than the aged group, suggesting age selection. Estimates of total diversity based on one million sequenced T cells were considered lower bounds and underestimates. Donor CMV infection status was unknown, potentially confounding age-related changes in expanded clonotypes. Because profiling used bulk unsorted PBMCs, naive and antigen-experienced compartments could not be compared conclusively. Observed TCR beta diversity per million T cells fell roughly linearly with age, and a significant reduction was already apparent by age around 40. There was a strong correlation between observed TCR beta diversity and the percentage of naive T cells measured by flow cytometry.

Library preparation used 5' RACE. Sequencing was carried out with an Illumina HiSeq 2500. The second PCR ran for roughly 7 to 11 cycles and used a J-beta primer mix along with a sample-barcoded 5' primer. A unique molecular identifier was introduced onto each TCR beta cDNA molecule by a template-switch 5' adaptor carrying 12 random nucleotides. Each sample yielded at least 2.5 million CDR3-containing paired-end reads. The Mint cDNA synthesis kit, primed by a TRBC-specific oligonucleotide, was used to synthesize first-strand cDNA from all RNA. After uracil-DNA glycosylase treatment, a first 18-cycle PCR used universal primers M1SS and BC2_uni_R on all cDNA. In the authors' own workflow: Each sample was normalized by randomly selecting 1 million high-quality reads, each carrying a distinct molecular identifier. Instead of being binned into consensus sequences, reads that shared molecular identifiers were thrown out. CDR3 identification, clonotype clustering and error correction used MiTCR with a Q25 quality threshold and the strictest error-elimination algorithm. A nonparametric unseen species model with Euler transformation was used to estimate a lower bound on total TCR beta diversity. TCRdb itself trimmed the public reads at Q25 with fastp, ran MiXCR and retained productive beta chains. Identical CDR3 protein sequences are pooled into one entry, listed with their most common genes and DNA. TCRdb assigned the V and J calls; the authors' analysis was not used. For this sample there are fewer than 800,000 distinct CDR3 sequences; approximately 29% appear just once. The ten biggest clones cover about 16% of the sample.

Donors were 39 systemically healthy Caucasian individuals from Russia aged roughly 6 to 90 years. Each donor gave ten milliliters of peripheral blood, collected into EDTA-treated Vacutainer tubes. Ficoll-Paque density-gradient centrifugation was used to isolate PBMCs, with at least 6.5 million obtained per sample. Total RNA was extracted from PBMCs with Trizol reagent, with at least 5 micrograms obtained per sample. For every donor, an aliquot of PBMCs went through flow cytometry to measure the percentages of naive CD45RAhigh/CD27high T cells. This TCR was sampled from a woman of 80 years or more in good health. Donor details come from another sample of the same person, matched by shared clones. The sample comprised blood.

At the DNA level, the sequence is TGTGCCAGCAGAGAACTAGCGGGGGGTAGAAACATTCAGTACTTC. This codes for CASRELAGGRNIQYF. The V and J genes are TRBV2 and TRBJ2-4, with 12 middle bases fitting TRBD2. The CDR3 starts with the cysteine, ends with the phenylalanine, and has 15 residues. Solely the CDR3 DNA is kept, with 45 bases framed from the first base. As encoded in the germline V gene, CDR1 is SNHLY while CDR2 is FYNNEI. Unmatched junction bases come to 6, with V trimmed by 6 bases and J by 6 bases.